Listed below are T cell receptor beta chains from one sample, sequenced in a study of CD8 T cells in ankylosing spondylitis. MiXCR was run by TCRdb on the 5' RACE reads, yielding one entry per CDR3 protein. The repertoire has under 150,000 distinct CDR3 sequences, 7% to 9% of them found once; the top ten carry 7.3%. Sequenced input: synovial fluid, either unsorted or a sorted T cell fraction (not recorded which). Receptors were obtained from a male donor with ankylosing spondylitis. Each CDR3 is given with its conserved first and last residue. D genes are given only for firm matches. Expanded clones are given a class, and other clones once, few, many or no size at all.

d_call,v_call,clone_size,j_call,cdr3_aa,cdr3_nt
.,TRBV10-2,many,TRBJ1-2,CATQTEANYGYTF,TGCGCCACACAGACAGAAGCTAACTATGGCTACACCTTC
.,TRBV9,.,TRBJ1-6,CASSVYRRENSPLHF,TGTGCCAGCAGCGTATACCGCAGGGAAAATTCACCCCTCCACTTT
.,TRBV4-3,few,TRBJ1-4,CASSQDPGRPNEKLFF,TGCGCCAGCAGCCAAGATCCGGGGAGGCCTAATGAAAAACTGTTTTTT
TRBD1,TRBV20-1,many,TRBJ1-6,CSAHSLGTDNSPLHF,TGCAGTGCCCACTCCCTCGGGACAGACAATTCACCCCTCCACTTT
TRBD2,TRBV10-3,.,TRBJ2-2,CATQPSSSGRGTGELFF,TGTGCCACCCAGCCATCCTCTAGCGGGAGGGGGACCGGGGAGCTGTTTTTT
TRBD1,TRBV3-1,.,TRBJ1-6,CASSRTGKSPFHF,TGTGCCAGCAGCCGGACAGGGAAGTCACCCTTCCACTTT
TRBD1,TRBV5-1,many,TRBJ2-2,CASSFQGAEAAGELFF,TGCGCCAGCAGCTTTCAGGGGGCGGAGGCGGCCGGGGAGCTGTTTTTT
.,TRBV10-3,.,TRBJ1-6,CAISEYTGVDSPLHF,TGTGCCATCAGTGAGTACACGGGAGTTGATTCACCCCTCCACTTT
TRBD1,TRBV28,.,TRBJ1-2,CASSGPDRVYSYGYTF,TGTGCCAGCAGCGGACCGGACAGGGTCTATTCCTATGGCTACACCTTC
.,TRBV18,.,TRBJ2-7,CASSPRAFSSYEQYF,TGTGCCAGCTCACCACGGGCGTTTAGCTCCTACGAGCAGTACTTC
.,TRBV10-3,few,TRBJ2-1,CAISEWAEAFNNEQFF,TGTGCCATCAGTGAGTGGGCCGAAGCCTTTAACAATGAGCAGTTCTTC
TRBD2,TRBV15,many,TRBJ2-1,CATSRVTSGGAFEQFF,TGTGCCACCAGCAGAGTGACTAGCGGGGGGGCTTTTGAGCAGTTCTTC
.,TRBV11-2,few,TRBJ2-2,CASRSGEWTANTGELFF,TGTGCCAGCAGAAGCGGCGAGTGGACAGCGAACACCGGGGAGCTGTTTTTT
TRBD1,TRBV15,few,TRBJ1-2,CATSSIRDRSYGYTF,TGTGCCACCAGCAGCATCCGGGACAGGTCCTATGGCTACACCTTC